This T cell receptor (beta chain) was obtained from a study of control samples from healthy donors and cancer patients. This CDR3 has 14 amino acids. Trimming removed 4 bases from V and 2 bases from J, with 10 bases in between. CDR1 and CDR2 (germline): SNHLY, FYNNEI. Clones were sequenced by immunoSEQ multiplex PCR, and TCRdb holds only the in-frame ones, with some missing. The sample contains approximately 87,000 clones, around 86% of which appear only once. Sequenced material: blood. This sequence originates from a woman aged 50 to 60 in good health. The rearrangement joins TRBV2 to TRBJ2-3; no clear D gene. The CDR3, as DNA: TGTGCCAGCAGTGGCGACCACTACACAGATACGCAGTATTTT. Its protein product is CASSGDHYTDTQYF.